This TCR beta chain was sequenced for a study of CD8 T cells in Susac syndrome. This CDR3 has 14 amino acids. From blood CD8+ and CD4+ T cells, the TCR beta chain was sequenced. Random hexamers served to reverse transcribe roughly 0.5 to 1 ug RNA. TCRdb analysed the immunoSEQ multiplex PCR reads with MiXCR anew, one entry per CDR3 protein. This table holds roughly 120,000 distinct CDR3 sequences, roughly 94% found once. Sequenced material: CD4+ T cells from PBMCs. The TCR originated in a human donor in good health. The gene calls are TRBV21-1 and TRBJ2-7; TRBD2 is the table's D call, not checked against the DNA. TRBV21-1 is tagged as a pseudogene. The CDR3 nucleotides are TGTGCCAGCCGGAGCGGGAGCGAGAACTACGAGCAGTACTTC. This encodes CASRSGSENYEQYF.